This passage covers 5 T cell receptor beta chains from one sample sequenced in a study of blood T cell repertoires in COVID-19 (TCRdb year 2020). Library preparation used the immunoSEQ multiplex PCR assay. The table comes from immuneACCESS by way of TCRdb, which keeps in-frame sequences with V and J called. Part of the clones is missing from these tables; in studies checked, under half for an unresolved V gene and the rest for unknown reasons. In this sample the table shows around 180,000 clones, around 82% of which occur a single time. The top ten clones comprise roughly 17% of the sample. Sequences were obtained from PBMCs or T cells enriched from blood (not recorded which). The receptors were sampled from a woman in her fifties or sixties with acute COVID-19.

The chain is built from TRBV7-9 and TRBJ2-4; D gene unclear. Germline lookup yields CDR1 SEHNR and CDR2 FQNEAQ (reference sequence). The CDR3 is made up of 13 amino acids. Between the trimmed V and J ends, which lost 1 base and 8 bases, there was a span of 9 bases. The CDR3 region is CASSLGLVDIQYF. For the CDR3, the DNA is TGTGCCAGCAGCTTAGGGCTCGTCGACATTCAGTACTTC.

V and J are TRBV7-8 and TRBJ1-4; 8 bases match TRBD1. The length of the CDR3 is 14 residues. CDR1 and CDR2 (germline): SGHVS, FQNEAQ. J gave up 7 bases and V 7 bases, and 8 bases lay outside the gene matches. The CDR3 nucleotides are TGTGCCAGCACCCCGACAGGGGCCTTTGAAAAACTGTTTTTT. This sequence encodes CASTPTGAFEKLFF.

J is TRBJ1-3 and V is TRBV18; 8 bases fit TRBD1. V dropped 5 bases and J dropped 4; count of bases not matched to a gene: 4. This CDR3 contains 14 residues. Per germline, CDR1 KGHSH and CDR2 LQKENI. CDR3 residues: CASSTDRAGNTIYF. CDR3 DNA sequence: TGTGCCAGCTCAACGGACAGGGCCGGAAACACCATATATTTT.

The gene calls are TRBV9 and TRBJ2-3; 9 bases agree with TRBD2. Germline-derived CDR1 and CDR2 are SGDLS and YYNGEE. This CDR3 is 16 amino acids long. Trimming at V came to 0 bases and at J to 0 bases, leaving 2 bases not matched to a gene. The CDR3 here is CASSVVAGGSTDTQYF. The CDR3, as DNA: TGTGCCAGCAGCGTAGTGGCGGGGGGGAGCACAGATACGCAGTATTTT. The complete variable domain, with remaining parts taken from reference TRBV9 and TRBJ2-3, reads DSGVTQTPKHLITATGQRVTLRCSPRSGDLSVYWYQQSLDQGLQFLIQYYNGEERAKGNILERFSAQQFPDLHSELNLSSLELGDSALYFCASSVVAGGSTDTQYFGPGTRLTVL.

The rearrangement joins TRBV6-5 to TRBJ1-6; D remains unclear. Per the germline V gene, CDR1 is MNHEY and CDR2 is SVGAGI. V was clipped by 8 bases and J by 8 bases, with 13 bases between them. There are 13 residues in the CDR3. The DNA for the CDR3 is TGTGCCAGCGGGAGGGAGAACGATTCACCCCTCCACTTT. This gives the protein CASGRENDSPLHF.